The rows below give T cell receptor beta chains drawn from one sample of a study of cytomegalovirus exposure and HLA in healthy donors. Produced via immunoSEQ multiplex PCR; TCRdb's table is partial and in-frame only. The table lists 100,000 to 150,000 clones, about 85% of them singletons. Sequenced input: PBMCs. The receptors derive from a boy aged 5-17 years in good health and CMV-seronegative. Each CDR3 is given with its conserved first and last residue. A D gene is named only where the DNA matches it firmly. Clone size is not always given. Where it is, it says once, few, many or a class for expanded clones.

V	D	J	size	CDR3	DNA
TRBV29-1	-	TRBJ1-2	-	CSVGPGGDNYGYPF	TGCAGCGTTGGGCCGGGGGGAGATAACTATGGCTACCCCTTC
TRBV4-1	-	TRBJ1-2	few	CASSQESRVHGYTF	TGCGCCAGCAGCCAAGAATCCCGGGTTCACGGCTACACCTTC
TRBV7-3	TRBD1	TRBJ1-1	-	CASSPKTGGVTEAFF	TGTGCCAGCAGCCCAAAGACAGGGGGGGTTACTGAAGCTTTCTTT
TRBV7-9	-	TRBJ2-3	-	CASSPRGSTTDTQYF	TGTGCCAGCAGCCCCCGGGGTAGCACCACAGATACGCAGTATTTT
TRBV6-5	TRBD2	TRBJ2-7	-	CASRLLAGAYEQYF	TGTGCCAGCAGACTACTAGCGGGGGCCTACGAGCAGTACTTC
TRBV6-5	TRBD1	TRBJ2-2	-	CASRTGGIGELFF	TGTGCCAGCAGAACAGGGGGGATCGGGGAGCTGTTTTTT
TRBV7-2	TRBD2	TRBJ2-7	once	CASSPTAGWGNEQYF	TGTGCCAGCAGCCCAACAGCGGGGTGGGGAAACGAGCAGTACTTC
TRBV9	TRBD1	TRBJ1-3	-	CASSPGDSSFGSGNTIYF	TGTGCCAGCAGCCCAGGGGACAGTTCCTTTGGCTCTGGAAACACCATATATTTT
TRBV18	-	TRBJ2-7	once	CASSAGQPYEQYF	TGTGCCAGCTCAGCGGGACAGCCCTACGAGCAGTACTTC
TRBV21-1	-	TRBJ1-4	-	CASSKDPRVYNEKLFF	TGTGCCAGCAGCAAAGATCCGAGGGTCTATAATGAAAAACTGTTTTTT